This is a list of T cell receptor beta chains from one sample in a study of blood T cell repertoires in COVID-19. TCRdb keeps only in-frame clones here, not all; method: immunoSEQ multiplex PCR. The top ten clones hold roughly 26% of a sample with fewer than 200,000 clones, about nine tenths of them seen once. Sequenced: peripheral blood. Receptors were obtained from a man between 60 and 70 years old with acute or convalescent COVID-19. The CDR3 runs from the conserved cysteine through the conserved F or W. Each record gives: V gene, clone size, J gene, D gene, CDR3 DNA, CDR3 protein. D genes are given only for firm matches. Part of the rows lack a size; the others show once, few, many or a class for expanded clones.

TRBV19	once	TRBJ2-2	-	TGTGCCAGTAAGCCCAGGCTAGCGACCTCGAACACCGGGGAGCTGTTTTTT	CASKPRLATSNTGELFF
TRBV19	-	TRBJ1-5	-	TGTGCCAGTAGTATTACGGGGGGACGAAGTCAGCCCCAGCATTTT	CASSITGGRSQPQHF
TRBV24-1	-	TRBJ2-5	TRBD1	TGTGCCACCAGTGACACCGGGACAGGGCAAGAGACCCAGTACTTC	CATSDTGTGQETQYF
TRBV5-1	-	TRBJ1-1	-	TGCGCCAGCAGCGAACTAATGAGGCGAACCGCTGAAGCTTTCTTT	CASSELMRRTAEAFF
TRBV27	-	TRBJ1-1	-	TGTGCCAGCAGTTTATCACCAGTACACCCTTCTGAAGCTTTCTTT	CASSLSPVHPSEAFF
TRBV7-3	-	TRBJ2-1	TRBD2	TGTGCCAGCAGCCCGTTGACTAGCGGGGGCATTAGTGAGCAGTTCTTC	CASSPLTSGGISEQFF
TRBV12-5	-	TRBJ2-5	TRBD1	TGTGCTAGTGGTTCCGGGACAGTATACCAAGAGACCCAGTACTTC	CASGSGTVYQETQYF
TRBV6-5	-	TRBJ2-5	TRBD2	TGTGCCAGCATTCCCGGGACTAGCGGAATGGGGACCCAGTACTTC	CASIPGTSGMGTQYF
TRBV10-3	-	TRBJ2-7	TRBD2	TGTGCCATCAGTAAAACTAGCGGGAGGGCGTACGAGCAGTACTTC	CAISKTSGRAYEQYF
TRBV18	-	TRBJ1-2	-	TGTGCCAGCTCACTTAACCTAGGGGGGGCCGAAAACTATGGCTACACCTTC	CASSLNLGGAENYGYTF
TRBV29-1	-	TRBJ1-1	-	TGCAGCGTTGATTACAGGGATGGCACTGAAGCTTTCTTT	CSVDYRDGTEAFF
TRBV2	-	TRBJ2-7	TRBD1	TGTGCCAGCAGTGCACGGACAGGGGTATCCCGCGAGCAGTACTTC	CASSARTGVSREQYF
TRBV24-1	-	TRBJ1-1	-	TGTGCCACCAGTGAGGGCGGGACGGATGAAGCTTTCTTT	CATSEGGTDEAFF
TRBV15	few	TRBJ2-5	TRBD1	TGTGCCACCAGCAGAGATCAGACAGGGAAGGAGACCCAGTACTTC	CATSRDQTGKETQYF
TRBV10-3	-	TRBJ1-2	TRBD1	TGTGCCATCAGTGGCGCGGGACAGGGGGCGCTTGGCTACACCTTC	CAISGAGQGALGYTF
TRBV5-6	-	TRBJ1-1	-	TGTGCCAGCAGCTTGAAAGCTACTATGAACGCTGAAGCTTTCTTT	CASSLKATMNAEAFF
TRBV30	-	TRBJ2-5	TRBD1	TGTGCCTGGAGGGGACAGGGAGGCGAGACCCAGTACTTC	CAWRGQGGETQYF
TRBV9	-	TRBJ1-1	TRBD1	TGTGCCAGCAGCGTATTCCCGGGGCAGGGGGGTGAAGCTTTCTTT	CASSVFPGQGGEAFF
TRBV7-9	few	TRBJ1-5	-	TGTGCCAGCGGCACCGGGACATATAATAGCAATCAGCCCCAGCATTTT	CASGTGTYNSNQPQHF
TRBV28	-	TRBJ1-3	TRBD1	TGTGCCAGCACCAACTTCAGGGGGCTCGTTCACACCATATATTTT	CASTNFRGLVHTIYF
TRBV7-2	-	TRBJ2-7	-	TGTGCCAGCAGCTCCGACAGGAACTCCTACGAGCAGTACTTC	CASSSDRNSYEQYF
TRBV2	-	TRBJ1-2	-	TGTGCCAGCAGGCGGGGAGCTAACTATGGCTACACCTTC	CASRRGANYGYTF
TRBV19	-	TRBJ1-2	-	TGTGCCAGTAGTATAGACCCGCGGCTCTATGGCTACACCTTC	CASSIDPRLYGYTF
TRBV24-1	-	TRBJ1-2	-	TGTGCCACCAGTGGCCCGCCCCTATATGGCTACACCTTC	CATSGPPLYGYTF
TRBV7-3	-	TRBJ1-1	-	TGTGCCAGCAGCTTAAGGGGAGGGGGTGAGGTGAAAGCTTTCTTT	CASSLRGGGEVKAFF
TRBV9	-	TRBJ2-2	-	TGTGCCAGCAGCGTAGATACTCGGAGGACCGGGGAGCTGTTTTTT	CASSVDTRRTGELFF
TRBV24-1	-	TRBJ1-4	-	TGTGCCACCAGTGATCCCACAGGGTTCGGTGAAAAACTGTTTTTT	CATSDPTGFGEKLFF
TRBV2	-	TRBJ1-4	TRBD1	TGTGCCAGCACCTTTATGGGACAGGTTAATGAAAAACTGTTTTTT	CASTFMGQVNEKLFF
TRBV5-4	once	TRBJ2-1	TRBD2	TGTGCCAGCAGCGAAAGCGGGAGGGCATACAATGAGCAGTTCTTC	CASSESGRAYNEQFF
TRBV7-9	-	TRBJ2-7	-	TGTGCCAGCAGCTTAGTGGTTTCGGAGGGGATCAACGAGCAGTACTTC	CASSLVVSEGINEQYF
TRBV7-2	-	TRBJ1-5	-	TGTGCCAGCAGCTTAGTTGGGGGTTGGGGGGATAGCAATCAGCCCCAGCATTTT	CASSLVGGWGDSNQPQHF
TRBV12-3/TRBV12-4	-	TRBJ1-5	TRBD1	TGTGCCAGCAGTTCACAGGGGAGTCAGCCCCAGCATTTT	CASSSQGSQPQHF
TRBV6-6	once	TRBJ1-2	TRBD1	TGTGCCAGCAGTCACCTGACAGGGGTCGGCTACACCTTC	CASSHLTGVGYTF
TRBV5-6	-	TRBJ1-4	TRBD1	TGTGCCAGCAGCTCCTTACAGGGGGCGAGTGAAAAACTGTTTTTT	CASSSLQGASEKLFF
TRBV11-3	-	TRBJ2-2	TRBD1	TGTGCCAGCAGCCCCGGACAGGGGGACACCGGGGAGCTGTTTTTT	CASSPGQGDTGELFF
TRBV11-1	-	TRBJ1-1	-	TGTGCCAGCAGCTTACCCCGCTATGGCACTGAAGCTTTCTTT	CASSLPRYGTEAFF
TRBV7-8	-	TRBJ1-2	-	TGTGCCAGCAGCTTAGGATCCACATATGGCTACACCTTC	CASSLGSTYGYTF
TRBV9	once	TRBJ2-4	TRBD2	TGTGCCAGCAGCGTAGCCGGACTAGCGGGGGGGGCCGGAAACATTCAGTACTTC	CASSVAGLAGGAGNIQYF
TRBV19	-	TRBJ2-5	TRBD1	TGTGCCAGTAGTCCTATGACAGGGCGGGAGACCCAGTACTTC	CASSPMTGRETQYF
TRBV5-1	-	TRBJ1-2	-	TGCGCCAGCAGCCTGGACAGCAAGAAACTCTATGGCTACACCTTC	CASSLDSKKLYGYTF
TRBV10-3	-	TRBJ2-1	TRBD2	TGTGCCATCAGTGAACAAGCGGGAGGGGACAATGAGCAGTTCTTC	CAISEQAGGDNEQFF
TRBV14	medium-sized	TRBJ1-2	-	TGTGCCAGCAGCCTGTCGCCTGGGGCTGGCTACACCTTC	CASSLSPGAGYTF
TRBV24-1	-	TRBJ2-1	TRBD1	TGTGCCACCAGTGAAGGACAGGGGTACAATGAGCAGTTCTTC	CATSEGQGYNEQFF
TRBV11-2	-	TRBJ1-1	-	TGTGCCAGCAGCGTCGTCACTGAAGCTTTCTTT	CASSVVTEAFF
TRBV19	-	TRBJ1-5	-	TGTGCCAGTAGTTTGGGACTCAATAGCAATCAGCCCCAGCATTTT	CASSLGLNSNQPQHF
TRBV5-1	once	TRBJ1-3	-	TGCGCCAGCAGCTTGACAGGTAGTACTGGAAACACCATATATTTT	CASSLTGSTGNTIYF
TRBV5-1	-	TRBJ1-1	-	TGCGCCAGCAGCTTGGAGCAGGCCACTGAAGCTTTCTTT	CASSLEQATEAFF
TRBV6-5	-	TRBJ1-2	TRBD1	TGTGCCAGCAGTTTTTTGGACAGGGGAGCTAACTATGGCTACACCTTC	CASSFLDRGANYGYTF
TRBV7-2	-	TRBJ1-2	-	TGTGCCAGCAGCTTAGTTCCCAGTACCTATGGCTACACCTTC	CASSLVPSTYGYTF
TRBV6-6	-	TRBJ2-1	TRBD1	TGTGCCAGCAGTCCAGTTGCCGGGACAGATTACAATGAGCAGTTCTTC	CASSPVAGTDYNEQFF
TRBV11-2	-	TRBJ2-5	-	TGTGCCAGCAGCTTCGGGGTGGTTGGGTACCAAGAGACCCAGTACTTC	CASSFGVVGYQETQYF
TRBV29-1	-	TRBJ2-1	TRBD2	TGCAGCGTTGTCCGGGACTACGACAATGAGCAGTTCTTC	CSVVRDYDNEQFF
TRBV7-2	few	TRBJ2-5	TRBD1	TGTGCCAGCAGCTTTGACAGGGGCTCAGAGACCCAGTACTTC	CASSFDRGSETQYF
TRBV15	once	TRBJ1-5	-	TGTGCCACCCGCGGGCAGGGGAATCAGCCCCAGCATTTT	CATRGQGNQPQHF